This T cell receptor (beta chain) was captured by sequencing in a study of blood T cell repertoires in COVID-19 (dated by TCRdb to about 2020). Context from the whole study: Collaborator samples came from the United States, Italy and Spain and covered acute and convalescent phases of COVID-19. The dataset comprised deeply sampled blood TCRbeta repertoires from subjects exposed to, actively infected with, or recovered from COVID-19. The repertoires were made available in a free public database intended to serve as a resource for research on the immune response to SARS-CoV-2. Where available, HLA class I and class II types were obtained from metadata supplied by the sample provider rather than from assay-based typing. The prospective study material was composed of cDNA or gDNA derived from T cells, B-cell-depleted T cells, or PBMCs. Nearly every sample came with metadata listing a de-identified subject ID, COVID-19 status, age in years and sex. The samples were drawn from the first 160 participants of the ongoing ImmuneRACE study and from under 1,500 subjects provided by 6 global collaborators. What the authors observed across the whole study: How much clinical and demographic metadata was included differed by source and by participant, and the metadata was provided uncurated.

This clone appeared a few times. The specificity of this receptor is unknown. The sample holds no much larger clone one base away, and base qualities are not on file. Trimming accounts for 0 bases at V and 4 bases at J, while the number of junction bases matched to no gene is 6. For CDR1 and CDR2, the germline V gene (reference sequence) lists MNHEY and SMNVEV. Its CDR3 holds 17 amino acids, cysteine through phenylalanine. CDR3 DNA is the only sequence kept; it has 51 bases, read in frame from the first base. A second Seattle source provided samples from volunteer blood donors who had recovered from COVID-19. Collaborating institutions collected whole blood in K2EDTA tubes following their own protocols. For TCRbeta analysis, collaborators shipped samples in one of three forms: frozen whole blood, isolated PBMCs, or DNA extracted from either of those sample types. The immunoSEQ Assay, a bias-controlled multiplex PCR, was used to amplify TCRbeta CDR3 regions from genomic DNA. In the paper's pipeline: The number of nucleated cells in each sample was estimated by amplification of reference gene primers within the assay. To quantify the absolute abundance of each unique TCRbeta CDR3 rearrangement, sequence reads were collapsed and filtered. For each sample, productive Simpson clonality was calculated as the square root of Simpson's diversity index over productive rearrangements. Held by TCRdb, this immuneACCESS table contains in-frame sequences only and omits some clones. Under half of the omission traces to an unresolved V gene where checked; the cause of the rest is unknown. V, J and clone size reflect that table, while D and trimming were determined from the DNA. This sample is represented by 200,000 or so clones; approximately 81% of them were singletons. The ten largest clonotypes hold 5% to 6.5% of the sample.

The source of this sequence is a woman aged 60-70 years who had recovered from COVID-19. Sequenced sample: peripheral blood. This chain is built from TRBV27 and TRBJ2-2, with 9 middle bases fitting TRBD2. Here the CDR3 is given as CASSLSRLAGPTGELFF. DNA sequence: TGTGCCAGCAGTTTATCTAGGCTAGCGGGGCCCACCGGGGAGCTGTTTTTT.